The rows below give T cell receptor beta chains drawn from one sample of a study of HIV-infected patients and healthy controls. TCRdb re-analysed the 5' RACE reads in MiXCR, keeping a single row per CDR3 protein. The sample lists over 15,000 distinct CDR3 sequences; 6% to 9% were seen once. The specimen was blood. The receptors were sampled from an adult in good health. CDR3s leave out the opening cysteine and the closing phenylalanine or tryptophan. Rows give clone size only sometimes, using once, few, many, or a class for an expanded clone.

clone_size,v_call,cdr3_aa
many,TRBV18,ASSSPGQGYEQY
many,TRBV5-6,ASSLGWTKQY
many,TRBV7-2,ASTLSGLTSGANVLT
many,TRBV7-8,ASSLDSTQY
many,TRBV30,AWRRETRNEQF
NA,TRBV20-1,SARPLSYTDTQY
medium-sized,TRBV18,ASSQDQTYNEQF
NA,TRBV7-2,ASSPGPLTEAF
medium-sized,TRBV7-2,ASSLNHREKLF
NA,TRBV19,ASSISGGYT
many,TRBV28,ASSLYGTGKTGEQY
many,TRBV7-9,ASSPGLAVTDTQY
medium-sized,TRBV6-5,ASKGTGVNQPQH
few,TRBV5-6,ASREMGGWGTEAF
few,TRBV25-1,ASILPLGPAKETQY
many,TRBV5-4,ASSLRQGFPDTQY
medium-sized,TRBV6-5,ASSYSTTAGYEQY
many,TRBV6-2/TRBV6-3,ASSQGSEAF
many,TRBV9,ASSAPGQHYGYT
many,TRBV6-6,ASSKLAGVTDTQY
few,TRBV7-2,ASSPTGTGNEKLF
many,TRBV12-3/TRBV12-4,ASSLPGGNQPQH
many,TRBV6-2/TRBV6-3,ASREGTLLHGYT
many,TRBV5-1,ASSPLAGPENIQY
once,TRBV25-1,ASSERGRGSPLH
NA,TRBV6-2/TRBV6-3,ASSYSNARSAKNIQY
many,TRBV6-2/TRBV6-3,ASSALPGGGFGNEQF
few,TRBV12-3/TRBV12-4,ASSLARLQDYNEQF
few,TRBV19,ASSIDLGTSTGELF
NA,TRBV20-1,SASNPGLAKYEQY
NA,TRBV19,ASADNLREGYT
few,TRBV3-1,ASSQIGLAGGLTSTDTQY
medium-sized,TRBV19,ASSIGAEGSYGYT
few,TRBV29-1,SATNLGRRSQETQY
many,TRBV5-1,ASSLEGNTEAF
many,TRBV5-1,ASRRDRGEKLF